The entry below describes one T cell receptor (beta chain). Trimming shortened V by 1 base and J by 8 bases, and 15 bases separated the two germline ends. Germline V lookup: CDR1 MGHDK, CDR2 SYGVNS. This CDR3 is 15 amino acids long. This sample was included in a study of blood T cell repertoires in COVID-19. Study context: The United States, Italy and Spain provided the acute and convalescent COVID-19 samples.

Across about two dozen US areas, participants ranged in age from roughly 18 to 89 years. In the original analysis: The authors estimated nucleated cell counts from reference gene primer amplification. Sequencing used immunoSEQ multiplex PCR; TCRdb keeps in-frame clones, though not all of them. D and trimming were read from the DNA, whereas the V and J calls and clone size are those reported in that table. This table holds fewer than 350,000 clones, nearly 90% found once. Sequenced sample: PBMCs or T cells enriched from blood (not recorded which). The chain employs TRBV25-1 and TRBJ2-1; D unresolved. This receptor was identified in a woman under 30 with acute COVID-19. DNA of the CDR3: TGTGCCAGCAGTGAATCTGGTATTTCACAAGATGAGCAGTTCTTC. It translates to CASSESGISQDEQFF.